Presented here are 24 T cell receptor beta chains from one specimen sequenced in a study of CXCR3-negative and CXCR3-positive naive CD8 T cells. The method, 5' RACE with UMI labels, was used to prepare the TRB cDNA libraries. TCRdb re-called the 5' RACE reads and catalogs CDR3 proteins one per entry, DNA excluded. This sample carries 50,000 to 65,000 distinct CDR3 sequences, with 20% to 25% going to the ten biggest clones. Sequencing used memory CD8+ T cells from blood. Receptors originate from a human donor in good health. Some clones in this sample may be carry-over from other donors' samples.

CDR3 sequence reads: CASSRQDGKPQHF. The chain is built from TRBV18 and TRBJ1-5; TCRdb selects TRBD1, and the lack of DNA leaves this call unchecked. Germline values: CDR1 KGHSH, CDR2 LQKENI. This CDR3 is 13 amino acids long. The full variable domain, its missing parts supplied by reference TRBV18 and TRBJ1-5, is NAGVMQNPRHLVRRRGQEARLRCSPMKGHSHVYWYRQLPEEGLKFMVYLQKENIIDESGMPKERFSAEFPKEGPSILRIQQVVRGDSAAYFCASSRQDGKPQHFGDGTRLSIL.

The chain employs TRBV27 and TRBJ1-5; TCRdb gives TRBD1 as the D gene, but with no DNA this cannot be confirmed. The germline V gene has CDR1 MNHEY and CDR2 SMNVEV (reference sequence). The CDR3 length is 17 residues. This CDR3 reads CASSANQGARMGQPQHF.

The V gene is TRBV5-1, the J gene TRBJ1-1. The CDR3 length is 15 residues. Germline CDR1 reads SGHRS; CDR2 reads YFSETQ. CDR3 sequence reads: CASTFLGGMNTEAFF.

The chain combines TRBV4-1 with TRBJ1-6. This CDR3 has 14 residues. The germline CDR1 and CDR2 sequences are MGHRA and YSYEKL. The CDR3 loop is CASSQESGNSPLHF.

The rearrangement joins TRBV9 to TRBJ2-1; the D call of TRBD2 rests on TCRdb alone, since no DNA is present to check it. Germline V gives CDR1 SGDLS, CDR2 YYNGEE. This CDR3 is built from 14 residues. CDR3 amino acids: CASRGTDSYNEQFF.

The chain links TRBV12-3 or TRBV12-4 to TRBJ1-2. The length of the CDR3 is 13 residues. The CDR3 sequence: CASSFGVTKGYTF.

The rearrangement uses TRBV7-8 and TRBJ2-3; the TCRdb D gene call, TRBD2, has no DNA to confirm it. CDR3 length: 18 residues. CDR1 is SGHVS and CDR2 is FQNEAQ in the germline V gene. CDR3 protein: CASSWPITAGENTDTQYF.

The chain links TRBV20-1 to TRBJ2-1; without DNA, the TCRdb call of TRBD1 cannot be checked. This CDR3 region has 15 residues. Germline assignment: CDR1 DFQATT and CDR2 SNEGSKA (reference sequence). The CDR3 reads CSARSGRDRPNEQFF.

The rearrangement joins TRBV6-2 or TRBV6-3 to TRBJ2-7; TCRdb returns TRBD2, unconfirmable since there is no DNA. The CDR3 is 14 amino acids. Germline CDR1 and CDR2: MNHEY and SVGEGT. The CDR3 reads CASSYGTSSYEQYF.

The gene calls are TRBV27 and TRBJ1-5. Germline V CDR1 and CDR2: MNHEY, SMNVEV (reference sequence). The CDR3 consists of 15 residues. CDR3 sequence reads: CASSLVGYSNQPQHF.

The V gene is TRBV10-3, the J gene TRBJ2-4. This CDR3 is 11 amino acids long. Germline CDR1 reads ENHRY; CDR2 reads SYGVKD. CDR3 residues: CAISEGNIQYF.

The rearrangement links TRBV6-5 to TRBJ2-7; TCRdb names TRBD1, which stays unverified in the absence of DNA. The CDR3 loop spans 14 amino acids. CDR1 is MNHEY, CDR2 SVGAGI, per germline. The CDR3 reads CASSAEGVSYEQYF.

This chain uses TRBV5-1 with TRBJ2-5; without DNA, the TCRdb call of TRBD1 cannot be checked. Looked up from germline, CDR1 is SGHRS and CDR2 is YFSETQ. This CDR3 region has 15 residues. CDR3 in amino acids: CASSFYGGDVETQYF. The complete variable domain, with remaining parts taken from reference TRBV5-1 and TRBJ2-5, reads KAGVTQTPRYLIKTRGQQVTLSCSPISGHRSVSWYQQTPGQGLQFLFEYFSETQRNKGNFPGRFSGRQFSNSRSEMNVSTLELGDSALYLCASSFYGGDVETQYFGPGTRLLVL.

This chain uses TRBV27 with TRBJ2-3. This CDR3 is built from 16 residues. Looked up from germline, CDR1 is MNHEY and CDR2 is SMNVEV (reference sequence). This CDR3 reads CASSLTAWKSTDTQYF.

V gene TRBV6-5 combines with J gene TRBJ2-1; TCRdb names TRBD1, which stays unverified in the absence of DNA. There are 13 residues in the CDR3. The germline V gene encodes CDR1 MNHEY and CDR2 SVGAGI. The CDR3 loop reads CASSYLQANEQFF.

This rearrangement joins TRBV20-1 to TRBJ2-7; there is no DNA to check the TCRdb D call of TRBD2. This CDR3 comprises 17 residues. Germline V CDR1 and CDR2: DFQATT, SNEGSKA (reference sequence). CDR3 protein: CSASGGTGVPDNYEQYF.

This chain connects TRBV29-1 to TRBJ2-2; no DNA is available, so the TRBD1 call from TCRdb remains unchecked. The CDR3 has 14 amino acids. The germline CDR1 and CDR2 sequences are SQVTM and ANQGSEA. The CDR3 region is CSVAGGRNTGELFF.

The J gene is TRBJ2-1, the V gene TRBV27. The CDR3 is 12 amino acids. Per the germline V gene, CDR1 is MNHEY and CDR2 is SMNVEV (reference sequence). CDR3 sequence reads: CASSLGSGEQFF.

The chain recombines TRBV5-1 with TRBJ1-2. CDR1 and CDR2 from the germline V gene are SGHRS and YFSETQ. CDR3 length: 14 residues. CDR3: CASSLVGGDYGYTF.

CDR3 sequence: CASSLAGGGQADNFQETQYF. The V gene is TRBV7-2, the J gene TRBJ2-5; the D call of TRBD1 rests on TCRdb alone, since no DNA is present to check it. Germline loops: CDR1 SGHTA, CDR2 FQGNSA. The CDR3 consists of 20 residues.

The gene calls are TRBV29-1 and TRBJ1-1; TCRdb reports TRBD1, a call that lacks DNA to check it against. Germline V gene data show CDR1 as SQVTM and CDR2 as ANQGSEA. The CDR3 extends over 12 amino acids. The CDR3 region is CSVEEGGAEAFF.

The chain links TRBV6-5 to TRBJ1-1; TCRdb gives TRBD1 as the D gene, but with no DNA this cannot be confirmed. The length of the CDR3 is 14 residues. The germline V gene encodes CDR1 MNHEY and CDR2 SVGAGI. This CDR3 reads CASSYFTGNTEAFF.

The chain joins TRBV13 to TRBJ1-1. Germline CDR1 PRHDT, CDR2 FYEKMQ (reference sequence). The CDR3 is 13 amino acids. The CDR3 here is CASSFAGHTEAFF.

V gene TRBV20-1 combines with J gene TRBJ2-1; TCRdb gives TRBD1 as the D gene, but with no DNA this cannot be confirmed. CDR1 DFQATT and CDR2 SNEGSKA come from the germline V gene (reference sequence). The CDR3 is 12 amino acids. CDR3 amino acids: CSASLWGFAQFF.